Each of the 11 T cell receptor beta chains below was sequenced from the same sample in a study of cytomegalovirus exposure and HLA in healthy donors. The PCR had 60 Vbeta and 13 Jbeta primers. This table comes from immunoSEQ multiplex PCR, and its TCRdb copy is limited to in-frame clones, with some not included. The table lists some 190,000 clones, roughly four fifths of them singletons, with around 2% in the top ten. The sequenced material came from PBMCs. Source of these receptors: a man aged 18 to 30 in good health and CMV-seronegative.

J is TRBJ2-7 and V is TRBV5-5, with 8 bases fitting TRBD1. Trimming cost V 4 bases and J 6 bases; bases outside gene matches: 12. From germline, CDR1 is SGHKS and CDR2 YYEKEE (reference sequence). This CDR3 region has 15 residues. CDR3 DNA sequence: TGTGCCAGCAGCCCGACCGGGACAGGCCCGACCGAGCAGTACTTC. Translated, it gives CASSPTGTGPTEQYF.

This clone occurred once. The CDR3 coding sequence is TGTGCCAGTAGTATAGATGAATGGGGGCACGCTTTCTTT. Amino acid sequence: CASSIDEWGHAFF. The chain recombines TRBV19 with TRBJ1-1; TRBD1 might be the D (6 bases). Trimming took 0 bases from V and 11 from J, leaving 13 bases between them. This CDR3 is built from 13 residues. The V gene's germline CDR1 is LNHDA and CDR2 SQIVND (reference sequence).

The rearrangement uses TRBV19 and TRBJ2-7, with D perhaps TRBD1 (5 bases). From germline, CDR1 is LNHDA and CDR2 SQIVND (reference sequence). CDR3 length: 16 amino acids. V was cut by 3 bases and J by 2 bases, with 17 bases left in between. This chain's CDR3 is CASSIRSGPSTYEQYF. In DNA form, the CDR3 reads TGTGCCAGTAGTATTCGATCAGGGCCCTCGACCTACGAGCAGTACTTC. The whole variable domain, filled in from reference TRBV19 and TRBJ2-7, reads DGGITQSPKYLFRKEGQNVTLSCEQNLNHDAMYWYRQDPGQGLRLIYYSQIVNDFQKGDIAEGYSVSREKKESFPLTVTSAQKNPTAFYLCASSIRSGPSTYEQYFGPGTRLTVT.

This chain links TRBV30 with TRBJ2-1; D remains ambiguous. The CDR3 runs 10 residues. Per the germline V gene, CDR1 is GTSNPN and CDR2 is SVGIG (reference sequence). Trimming shortened V by 4 bases and J by 10 bases, and 8 bases separated the two germline ends. The CDR3 loop reads CAWTQIEQFF. The CDR3 DNA follows: TGTGCCTGGACACAGATAGAGCAGTTCTTC.

This clone was seen once. The V and J genes are TRBV14 and TRBJ2-7; tentatively, D is TRBD2 (5 bases). Germline V lookup: CDR1 SGHDN, CDR2 FVKESK. V lost 1 base to trimming and J lost 4 bases, with 11 bases between them. The CDR3 sequence is 14 residues long. The CDR3 is CASSQAIGVYEQYF. CDR3 in DNA: TGTGCCAGCAGCCAAGCCATCGGGGTTTACGAGCAGTACTTC. Full variable domain (rest looked up from reference TRBV14 and TRBJ2-7): EAGVTQFPSHSVIEKGQTVTLRCDPISGHDNLYWYRRVMGKEIKFLLHFVKESKQDESGMPNNRFLAERTGGTYSTLKVQPAELEDSGVYFCASSQAIGVYEQYFGPGTRLTVT.

This chain uses TRBV7-2 with TRBJ2-7; D possibly corresponds to TRBD2 (6 bases). The V end lost 5 bases, the J end lost 2 bases, and 16 bases lay between the germline ends. The CDR3 runs 15 residues. Germline loops: CDR1 SGHTA, CDR2 FQGNSA. The CDR3 loop reads CASSEIGDWTYEQYF. The CDR3 coding sequence is TGTGCCAGCAGCGAGATCGGGGACTGGACCTACGAGCAGTACTTC. The variable domain in full, with the rest retrieved from reference TRBV7-2 and TRBJ2-7, is GAGVSQSPSNKVTEKGKDVELRCDPISGHTALYWYRQSLGQGLEFLIYFQGNSAPDKSGLPSDRFSAERTGGSVSTLTIQRTQQEDSAVYLCASSEIGDWTYEQYFGPGTRLTVT.

This clone appeared a few times. The chain combines TRBV7-3 with TRBJ2-2; D might be TRBD2 (7 bases). Germline V gene sequence: CDR1 SGHTA, CDR2 FQGTGA. There are 16 residues in the CDR3. Trimming shortened V by 4 bases and J by 5 bases, and 17 bases separated the two germline ends. The CDR3 nucleotides are TGTGCCAGCAGCTCACGGCGGGGGCCTGGTACCGGGGAGCTGTTTTTT. This sequence encodes CASSSRRGPGTGELFF.

CDR3 nucleotides: TGTGCCAGCAGCTTTAAACTAGCGGCCGTCCAAGAGACCCAGTACTTC. Its protein is CASSFKLAAVQETQYF. This chain uses TRBV7-8 with TRBJ2-5, with 8 bases lining up with TRBD2. The trim removed 3 bases at V and 1 base at J, leaving 7 bases unmatched. Per germline, CDR1 SGHVS and CDR2 FQNEAQ. The CDR3 is made up of 16 amino acids.

As regards this clone: An end of the junction does not agree with germline; a read error may underlie this. The V call is TRBV7-7, the J call TRBJ2-1; 8 bases align to TRBD1. This CDR3 is 15 amino acids long. Looked up from germline, CDR1 is SSHAT and CDR2 is FNYEAQ (reference sequence). CDR3 nucleotides: TGTGCTAGCAGCTTAGGCCAGGGGGCTTTAAGTGAGCAGTTCTTC. Protein product: CASSLGQGALSEQFF. Supplemented by reference TRBV7-7 and TRBJ2-1, the full variable domain reads GAGVSQSPRYKVTKRGQDVTLRCDPISSHATLYWYQQALGQGPEFLTYFNYEAQPDKSGLPSDRFSAERPEGSISTLTIQRTEQRDSAMYRCASSLGQGALSEQFFGPGTRLTVL.

The chain links TRBV2 to TRBJ2-2; D ambiguous. With 1 base removed from V and 1 base from J, the gap between germline ends came to 4 bases. The germline CDR1 and CDR2 sequences are SNHLY and FYNNEI. This CDR3 comprises 14 residues. CDR3 sequence reads: CASSEGQNTGELFF. The CDR3 nucleotides are TGTGCCAGCAGTGAAGGACAGAACACCGGGGAGCTGTTTTTT.

This clone was detected once. The chain links TRBV28 to TRBJ2-7; 14 bases match TRBD2. This CDR3 is 16 amino acids long. In germline, CDR1 is MDHEN, CDR2 SYDVKM. V lost 5 bases and J lost 7; bases outside the gene matches: 10. The chain's CDR3 is CASSKAGTSGSREQYF. In DNA, the CDR3 is TGTGCCAGCAGTAAAGCCGGGACTAGCGGGAGTCGTGAGCAGTACTTC.